The entry that follows covers one T cell receptor beta chain sequence. Its antigen is unidentified. Trimming removed 0 bases at V and 4 bases at J, with 7 bases between. The CDR3 contains 14 residues. The germline V gene has CDR1 MGHRA and CDR2 YSYEKL. This sample stems from a study of identical twins. TCRdb called the 5' RACE reads again in MiXCR, with one record for every CDR3 protein. In the table there are fewer than 250,000 distinct CDR3 sequences, less than 9.5% of which are singletons. Study outcomes and limitations: Donors were not followed over many years; analysis was cross-sectional.

The V gene is TRBV4-1, the J gene TRBJ2-1; tentative D call: TRBD1 (6 bases). Sequencing was performed on memory (CD45RO+) T cells sorted from blood. This clonotype was obtained from a woman aged 18-29 years in good health. The CDR3 here is CASSQEDRYNEQFF. CDR3 nucleotides: TGCGCCAGCAGCCAAGAGGACAGATACAATGAGCAGTTCTTC.